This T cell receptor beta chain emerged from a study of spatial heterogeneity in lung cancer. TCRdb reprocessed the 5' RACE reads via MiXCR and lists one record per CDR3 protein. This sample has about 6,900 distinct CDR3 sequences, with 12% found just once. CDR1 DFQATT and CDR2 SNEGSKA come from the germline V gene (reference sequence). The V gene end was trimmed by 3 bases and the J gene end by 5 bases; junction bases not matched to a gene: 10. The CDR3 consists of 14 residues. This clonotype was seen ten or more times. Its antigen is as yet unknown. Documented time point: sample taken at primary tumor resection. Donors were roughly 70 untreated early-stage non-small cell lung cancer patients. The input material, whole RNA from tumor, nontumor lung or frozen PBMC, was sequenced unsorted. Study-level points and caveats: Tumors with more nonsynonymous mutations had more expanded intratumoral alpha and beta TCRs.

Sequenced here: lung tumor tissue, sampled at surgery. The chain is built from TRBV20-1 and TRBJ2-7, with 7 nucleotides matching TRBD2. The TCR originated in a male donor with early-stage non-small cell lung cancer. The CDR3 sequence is CSASPRENLHEQYF. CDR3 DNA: TGCAGTGCTAGTCCGCGGGAGAATCTGCACGAGCAGTACTTC.